These 22 T cell receptor beta chains share one sample of origin, sequenced in a study of T cells of healthy individuals. TCRdb reanalysed the 5' RACE reads using MiXCR and keeps one entry per CDR3 protein. The data hold about 96,000 distinct CDR3 sequences, with roughly 18% observed a single time. Receptors originate from a human donor in good health.

This clonotype was picked up a small number of times. The chain combines TRBV28 with TRBJ2-1; D call uncertain. The CDR3 runs 15 residues. Germline V lookup: CDR1 MDHEN, CDR2 SYDVKM. Trimming took 2 bases from V and 5 from J, leaving 13 bases between them. The CDR3 bases are TGTGCCAGCAGTTTAGGGGTTAGGGTTAACAATGAGCAGTTCTTC. This codes for CASSLGVRVNNEQFF. The full variable domain, its missing parts supplied by reference TRBV28 and TRBJ2-1, is DVKVTQSSRYLVKRTGEKVFLECVQDMDHENMFWYRQDPGLGLRLIYFSYDVKMKEKGDIPEGYSVSREKKERFSLILESASTNQTSMYLCASSLGVRVNNEQFFGPGTRLTVL.

In this sample, this clonotype turned up a few times. This sequence joins TRBV28 and TRBJ2-4; 7 nucleotides align to TRBD1. The CDR3 totals 15 residues. Losses at the gene ends were 6 bases for V and 6 bases for J; bases not matched to a gene: 11. The germline V gene encodes CDR1 MDHEN and CDR2 SYDVKM. This CDR3 is CASSKHRGAGNIQYF. The CDR3 nucleotides read TGTGCCAGCAGCAAACACAGGGGTGCGGGAAACATTCAGTACTTC.

This clonotype occurred many times. The V gene is TRBV6-5, the J gene TRBJ1-6; the D is unclear. V dropped 2 bases and J dropped 9 bases, with 5 bases sitting between them. Germline assignment: CDR1 MNHEY and CDR2 SVGAGI. The CDR3 runs 12 residues. This CDR3 is CASSYRGSPLHF. DNA of the CDR3: TGTGCCAGCAGTTACCGGGGTTCACCCCTCCACTTT.

This clonotype was found a few times. This rearrangement joins TRBV24-1 to TRBJ2-7; 9 nucleotides line up with TRBD1. The germline V gene has CDR1 KGHDR and CDR2 SFDVKD. V was pared by 3 bases and J by 3 bases, with 14 bases of the junction left unmatched. This CDR3 is 18 amino acids long. The CDR3 here is CATSDQSIPGTGCYEQYF. CDR3 sequence (DNA): TGTGCCACCAGTGATCAAAGTATCCCCGGGACAGGGTGCTACGAGCAGTACTTC.

Ten or more counts support this clonotype. The J gene is TRBJ1-2, the V gene TRBV7-2, with 9 bases matching TRBD1. This CDR3 has 13 amino acids. CDR1 is SGHTA and CDR2 is FQGNSA in the germline V gene. V lost 5 bases, J lost 4 bases, and 2 bases stayed unmatched. The CDR3 loop is CASSATGGYGYTF. CDR3 nucleotides: TGTGCCAGCAGCGCGACAGGGGGCTATGGCTACACCTTC.

The chain is built from TRBV7-2 and TRBJ2-5; weak D call: TRBD1 (5 bases). Germline assignment: CDR1 SGHTA and CDR2 FQGNSA. This CDR3 is built from 14 residues. V gave up 5 bases and J gave up 1 base, with 11 bases separating them. The CDR3 here is CASSRRTPQETQYF. The CDR3 nucleotides read TGTGCCAGCAGCCGAAGGACACCCCAAGAGACCCAGTACTTC.

The chain joins TRBV6-5 to TRBJ1-2; no definite D call. The CDR3 has 13 residues. The V gene lost 2 bases and the J gene lost 8 bases, with 12 bases spanning the gap. Germline CDR1 MNHEY, CDR2 SVGAGI. This CDR3 reads CASSYLLEGGYTF. CDR3 nucleotide sequence: TGTGCCAGCAGTTACCTTCTCGAGGGAGGCTACACCTTC.

The chain combines TRBV27 with TRBJ1-6; a weak D match, TRBD1 (5 bases). V was trimmed by 6 bases and J by 4 bases, leaving 16 bases between them. This CDR3 is 16 amino acids long. Germline assignment: CDR1 MNHEY and CDR2 SMNVEV (reference sequence). The CDR3 sequence is CASSPDQGGYNSPLHF. CDR3 bases: TGTGCCAGCAGCCCGGATCAGGGAGGTTATAATTCACCCCTCCACTTT.

The V gene is TRBV28, the J gene TRBJ2-3; 9 bases align to TRBD2. CDR1 and CDR2 (germline): MDHEN, SYDVKM. The CDR3 extends over 15 amino acids. Trimming cost V 5 bases and J 2 bases; bases outside gene matches: 5. CDR3 amino acids: CASSPGLAITDTQYF. The CDR3, as DNA: TGTGCCAGCAGTCCCGGACTAGCGATCACAGATACGCAGTATTTT.

A few counts support this clonotype. The chain is built from TRBV7-3 and TRBJ2-1; maybe TRBD2 (6 bases). The V end was cut by 2 bases, the J end by 4 bases, with 12 bases between. The CDR3 contains 15 residues. Germline CDR1 reads SGHTA; CDR2 reads FQGTGA. In DNA, the CDR3 is TGTGCCAGCAGCTTATTGGGCGGGGAGTACAATGAGCAGTTCTTC. This encodes CASSLLGGEYNEQFF.

Only a few counts were recorded for this clonotype. The genes are TRBV12-3 or TRBV12-4 and TRBJ2-1, with 7 bases fitting TRBD2. V lost 3 bases and J lost 0; bases outside the gene matches: 2. The CDR3 length is 15 residues. CDR3 amino acids: CASSLGGSSYNEQFF. CDR3 DNA sequence: TGTGCCAGCAGTTTGGGGGGGAGCTCCTACAATGAGCAGTTCTTC.

This chain joins TRBV27 and TRBJ1-1; a weak D match, TRBD1 (5 bases). V lost 8 bases and J lost 2, with 15 bases in between. The CDR3 consists of 14 residues. Per the germline V gene, CDR1 is MNHEY and CDR2 is SMNVEV (reference sequence). CDR3 DNA sequence: TGTGCCAGCTTTAGGTATGGGGCTAACACTGAAGCTTTCTTT. Amino acids: CASFRYGANTEAFF.

This clonotype was recorded a few times. The chain combines TRBV28 with TRBJ2-5, with D perhaps assigned TRBD1 or TRBD2 (5 bases each). The CDR3 is made up of 17 amino acids. With 6 bases removed from V and 2 bases from J, the gap between germline ends came to 22 bases. Germline CDR1 MDHEN, CDR2 SYDVKM. CDR3 sequence reads: CASRLGTGWVSQETQYF. The CDR3 nucleotides are TGTGCCAGCAGACTGGGGACGGGATGGGTATCACAAGAGACCCAGTACTTC.

This clonotype was recorded many times. This chain's CDR3 is CASSQLNSEKLFF. The CDR3 region has the DNA TGCGCCAGCAGCCAACTTAACTCTGAAAAACTGTTTTTT. V is TRBV4-1 and J is TRBJ1-4, with D uncertain. This CDR3 comprises 13 residues. Trimming stripped 2 bases from V and 7 bases from J, with 8 bases between. Germline CDR1 is MGHRA and CDR2 is YSYEKL.

V is TRBV20-1 and J is TRBJ2-7, with D tentatively TRBD2 (5 bases). CDR3 length: 16 residues. CDR1 and CDR2 from the germline V gene are DFQATT and SNEGSKA (reference sequence). V was cut by 1 base and J by 1 base, with 17 bases left in between. The CDR3 spells CSARVPWWENSYEQYF. CDR3 DNA: TGCAGTGCTAGAGTCCCCTGGTGGGAGAATTCCTACGAGCAGTACTTC.

This clonotype was detected only a few times. The J gene is TRBJ2-5, the V gene TRBV6-2 or TRBV6-3; 9 bases fit TRBD2. With V trimmed by 5 bases and J by 1 base, 8 bases remained unmatched. Germline loops: CDR1 MNHEY, CDR2 SVGEGT. The CDR3 consists of 16 residues. Here the CDR3 DNA reads TGTGCCAGCAGTCCAACCCGACTAGCGGTCCAAGAGACCCAGTACTTC. This codes for CASSPTRLAVQETQYF.

This chain uses TRBV4-3 with TRBJ1-1; D ambiguous. V shed 4 bases and J shed 5 bases, with 17 bases lying between them. Germline CDR1 is LGHNA and CDR2 is YSLEER. The CDR3 covers 15 residues. In DNA form, the CDR3 reads TGCGCCAGCAGCCTCTCTTGGGGTATTGGAACTGAAGCTTTCTTT. It encodes CASSLSWGIGTEAFF.

The V gene is TRBV5-1, the J gene TRBJ2-5; tentative D call: TRBD1 (5 bases). The CDR3 has 15 residues. V was cut by 4 bases and J by 1 base, with 14 bases left in between. In germline, CDR1 is SGHRS, CDR2 YFSETQ. The CDR3: CASSGNTGTQETQYF. The CDR3 DNA reads as TGCGCCAGCAGCGGGAATACAGGAACCCAAGAGACCCAGTACTTC.

This clonotype has a count of ten or more. The V gene is TRBV10-3, the J gene TRBJ1-5; 7 bases are shared with TRBD1. This CDR3 is built from 13 residues. The junction had 3 bases not matched to a gene; V was cut back by 5 bases and J by 5 bases. From germline, CDR1 is ENHRY and CDR2 SYGVKD. CDR3 sequence (DNA): TGTGCCATCAGTCCCCAGGGGGATCAGCCCCAGCATTTT. It translates to CAISPQGDQPQHF.

This clonotype has more than one count but fewer than ten. V and J are TRBV20-1 and TRBJ2-5, with 9 nucleotides matching TRBD2. This CDR3 spans 16 amino acids. The ends lost 0 bases at V and 4 bases at J; junction bases unmatched: 9. CDR1 is DFQATT, CDR2 SNEGSKA, per germline (reference sequence). The CDR3 loop is CSARDEGSGSLETQYF. In nucleotides, the CDR3 is TGCAGTGCTAGAGATGAGGGTAGCGGGAGTCTAGAGACCCAGTACTTC.

This clonotype has more than one count but fewer than ten. This chain links TRBV12-3 or TRBV12-4 with TRBJ2-1, with 7 bases matching TRBD1. This CDR3 has 13 residues. Losses at the gene ends were 4 bases for V and 10 bases for J; bases not matched to a gene: 7. DNA for the CDR3: TGTGCCAGCAGTTCGACACAGGGGCTAGAGCAGTTCTTC. Its protein product is CASSSTQGLEQFF.

V and J are TRBV7-3 and TRBJ2-6; D is ambiguous. The CDR3 spans 16 residues. Germline assignment: CDR1 SGHTA and CDR2 FQGTGA. V was pared by 2 bases and J by 0 bases, with 8 bases between. CDR3 region: CASSLGGFSGANVLTF. CDR3 DNA sequence: TGTGCCAGCAGCTTAGGTGGTTTCTCTGGGGCCAACGTCCTGACTTTC.